The next 17 T cell receptor beta chains were all read from a single sample in a study of CD4 T cells in relation to SARS-CoV-2 and coronaviruses. These receptors have no identified antigens. Unexposed donor CD4+ T cells date from 2011-2018, before the COVID-19 pandemic. After around nine days of culture, CD4+ T cells were isolated. Data came from immunoSEQ multiplex PCR; TCRdb stores just in-frame clones and leaves some out. In the table there are about 26,000 clones, around two thirds of which are singletons. Sequences were obtained from CD4+ T cells from PBMCs, cultured in vitro. The source of these receptors is a human donor in good health.

The rearrangement links TRBV19 to TRBJ2-7; 7 bases are a match to TRBD2. This CDR3 has 14 residues. Germline values: CDR1 LNHDA, CDR2 SQIVND (reference sequence). The ends lost 8 bases at V and 2 bases at J; junction bases unmatched: 9. The chain's CDR3 is CASASLGGTYEQYF. CDR3 coding DNA: TGTGCCAGTGCCTCTCTCGGGGGGACCTACGAGCAGTACTTC.

This chain uses TRBV6-2 or TRBV6-3 with TRBJ2-3; D is unresolved. The CDR3 has 13 residues. The germline gives CDR1 MNHEY, CDR2 SVGEGT. V was shortened by 2 bases and J by 2 bases, with 5 bases between the two germline ends. Written as DNA, the CDR3 is TGTGCCAGCAGTTACGATTTCACAGATACGCAGTATTTT. This sequence encodes CASSYDFTDTQYF.

The CDR3 region has the DNA TGCGCCAGCAGCTGGGACACCTACGAGCAGTACTTC. Translated: CASSWDTYEQYF. The chain couples TRBV5-1 to TRBJ2-7, with a possible D match to TRBD1 (6 bases). Trimming removed 3 bases at V and 2 bases at J, with 6 bases between. Per the germline V gene, CDR1 is SGHRS and CDR2 is YFSETQ. This CDR3 comprises 12 residues. The whole variable domain, remainder taken from reference TRBV5-1 and TRBJ2-7, is KAGVTQTPRYLIKTRGQQVTLSCSPISGHRSVSWYQQTPGQGLQFLFEYFSETQRNKGNFPGRFSGRQFSNSRSEMNVSTLELGDSALYLCASSWDTYEQYFGPGTRLTVT.

J is TRBJ2-7 and V is TRBV4-1; perhaps TRBD1 as D (5 bases). There are 14 residues in the CDR3. Trimming removed 1 base from V and 3 bases from J, with 10 bases in between. Per germline, CDR1 MGHRA and CDR2 YSYEKL. The CDR3 DNA follows: TGCGCCAGCAGCCAAGGGCAGGGTAGCTACGAGCAGTACTTC. Translation gives CASSQGQGSYEQYF.

This clone turned up a few times. Compared with germline, one end of the junction differs, possibly owing to a read error. The chain has TRBV10-3 and TRBJ1-2; D uncertain. CDR1 and CDR2 (germline): ENHRY, SYGVKD. This CDR3 comprises 11 residues. Here the CDR3 reads CAISDPYPIAF. The CDR3 coding sequence is TGTGCCATCAGTGATCCCTATCCCATCGCCTTC.

The chain recombines TRBV18 with TRBJ2-5; D not certain. V lost 2 bases to trimming and J lost 4 bases, with 14 bases between them. This CDR3 comprises 15 residues. CDR1 is KGHSH, CDR2 LQKENI, per germline. CDR3: CASSPTDRRRETQYF. DNA of the CDR3: TGTGCCAGCTCACCAACGGACCGGCGACGAGAGACCCAGTACTTC. Drawing the rest from reference TRBV18 and TRBJ2-5, the complete variable domain is NAGVMQNPRHLVRRRGQEARLRCSPMKGHSHVYWYRQLPEEGLKFMVYLQKENIIDESGMPKERFSAEFPKEGPSILRIQQVVRGDSAAYFCASSPTDRRRETQYFGPGTRLLVL.

This chain links TRBV3-1 (or the pseudogene TRBV3-2) with TRBJ2-7, with no clear D. In germline, CDR1 is LGHDT, CDR2 YNNKEL (reference sequence). Trimming stripped 0 bases from V and 0 bases from J, with 9 bases between. This CDR3 comprises 15 residues. CDR3 sequence: CASSQEVAPSYEQYF. The CDR3 nucleotides read TGTGCCAGCAGCCAAGAGGTAGCCCCCTCCTACGAGCAGTACTTC.

This chain links TRBV6-5 with TRBJ2-1, with 8 bases that match TRBD2. The V segment lost 4 bases and the J segment 7 bases; nucleotides outside the gene matches: 9. Germline V gene sequence: CDR1 MNHEY, CDR2 SVGAGI. The length of the CDR3 is 15 residues. CDR3 DNA sequence: TGTGCCAGCAGTTTAAGGATTAGCGGGATGAATGAGCAGTTCTTC. It specifies CASSLRISGMNEQFF.

This chain links TRBV14 with TRBJ1-3; D not certain. The length of the CDR3 is 12 residues. CDR1 and CDR2 from the germline V gene are SGHDN and FVKESK. The V and J ends lost 1 base and 2 bases respectively, with 0 bases between them. CDR3 sequence reads: CASSQAGNTIYF. In DNA, the CDR3 is TGTGCCAGCAGCCAAGCTGGAAACACCATATATTTT.

The chain combines TRBV11-2 with TRBJ1-1; D gene unclear. CDR3 length equals 12 residues. The germline V gene has CDR1 SGHAT and CDR2 FQNNGV. V dropped 7 bases and J dropped 10 bases, with 16 bases sitting between them. CDR3 sequence reads: CASTPREGRAFF. The CDR3 nucleotides are TGTGCCAGCACACCCCGGGAGGGCCGAGCTTTCTTT.

The chain links TRBV5-1 to TRBJ1-1; D possibly corresponds to TRBD1 (6 bases). V lost 1 base and J lost 3, with 19 bases in between. The V gene's germline CDR1 is SGHRS and CDR2 YFSETQ. This CDR3 region has 17 residues. The CDR3 is CASSLRAPSQGHTEAFF. The CDR3 coding sequence is TGCGCCAGCAGCTTGCGCGCTCCCTCCCAGGGGCACACTGAAGCTTTCTTT.

CDR3 nucleotides: TGTGCCAGCAGTTTCGTTGGACCGAGGATGAACACTGAAGCTTTCTTT. Its translation is CASSFVGPRMNTEAFF. The chain is built from TRBV27 and TRBJ1-1; D remains unclear. CDR1 and CDR2 from the germline V gene are MNHEY and SMNVEV (reference sequence). This CDR3 spans 16 amino acids. Trimming cost V 3 bases and J 0 bases, with 14 bases left between them.

The chain is built from TRBV6-5 and TRBJ2-7, with TRBD2 identical over 9 bases. After removal of 2 bases from V and 7 bases from J, the junction contained 3 bases not matched to a gene. CDR1 is MNHEY and CDR2 is SVGAGI in the germline V gene. CDR3 length: 13 amino acids. The CDR3 coding sequence is TGTGCCAGCAGTTACCCCGCGGGGGGGGAGCAGTACTTC. Amino acid sequence: CASSYPAGGEQYF.

This rearrangement joins TRBV12-3 or TRBV12-4 to TRBJ2-1, with D perhaps matching TRBD2 (6 bases). Trimming removed 8 bases from V and 4 bases from J, with 9 bases in between. CDR3 length equals 12 residues. DNA of the CDR3: TGTGCCAGCTCGCGGGGATACAATGAGCAGTTCTTC. Amino acids: CASSRGYNEQFF.

CDR3 DNA sequence: TGTGCCAGCTCACCAAGGACAGGGCCCTACTCCTACAATGAGCAGTTCTTC. Translated: CASSPRTGPYSYNEQFF. The chain employs TRBV18 and TRBJ2-1; 8 bases line up with TRBD1. V lost 2 bases, J lost 0 bases, and 6 bases stayed unmatched. This CDR3 comprises 17 residues. CDR1 KGHSH and CDR2 LQKENI come from the germline V gene.

The chain uses TRBV19 and TRBJ2-3, with D possibly TRBD1 on 5 matching bases. The germline gives CDR1 LNHDA, CDR2 SQIVND (reference sequence). V lost 2 bases and J 4 bases, leaving 10 bases between the germline ends. CDR3 length: 14 amino acids. The CDR3 DNA reads as TGTGCCAGTAGTATACTCCAGGGTGCAGATACGCAGTATTTT. This sequence encodes CASSILQGADTQYF.

The chain has TRBV18 and TRBJ1-2; weak D call: TRBD1 (5 bases). Germline loops: CDR1 KGHSH, CDR2 LQKENI. V shed 5 bases and J shed 7 bases, with 14 bases lying between them. There are 13 residues in the CDR3. CDR3 residues: CASSSTDDLGYTF. The CDR3 coding sequence is TGTGCCAGCTCATCGACAGATGATCTTGGCTACACCTTC.